These 17 T cell receptor beta chains were sequenced from one sample in a study of blood T cell repertoires in COVID-19. Sequenced by immunoSEQ multiplex PCR; TCRdb stores in-frame clones only, minus some. The sample includes around 50,000 clones, around 92% of them seen just once. The sequencing input was peripheral blood. The receptors were gathered from a human donor in a cohort sampled during active COVID-19.

The CDR3 DNA reads TGCAGCGTTGGGGGAGGTGAGGCTTTCTTT. Translating gives CSVGGGEAFF. The chain has TRBV29-1 and TRBJ1-1, with unresolved D. CDR3 length: 10 amino acids. From germline, CDR1 is SQVTM and CDR2 ANQGSEA. V lost 4 bases to trimming and J lost 11 bases, with 11 bases between them. The whole variable domain, filled in from reference TRBV29-1 and TRBJ1-1, reads SAVISQKPSRDICQRGTSLTIQCQVDSQVTMMFWYRQQPGQSLTLIATANQGSEATYESGFVIDKFPISRPNLTFSTLTVSNMSPEDSSIYLCSVGGGEAFFGQGTRLTVV.

This clone showed up just once. V is TRBV7-2 and J is TRBJ1-1, with D possibly being TRBD1 (6 bases). CDR1 is SGHTA and CDR2 is FQGNSA in the germline V gene. Trimming removed 0 bases at V and 3 bases at J, with 8 bases between. This CDR3 contains 14 residues. The CDR3 nucleotides read TGTGCCAGCAGCTTAGCGACAGGAGACACTGAAGCTTTCTTT. Protein sequence: CASSLATGDTEAFF.

The chain joins TRBV10-2 to TRBJ2-1; a weak D match, TRBD2 (5 bases). V lost 3 bases to trimming and J lost 4 bases, with 13 bases between them. The CDR3 loop spans 15 amino acids. Per the germline V gene, CDR1 is WSHSY and CDR2 is SAAADI. CDR3 region: CASSDRDPTYNEQFF. In DNA form, the CDR3 reads TGCGCCAGCAGTGACCGGGATCCGACATACAATGAGCAGTTCTTC.

This clone was seen a few times. This chain links TRBV2 with TRBJ2-1, with no clear D. Germline V CDR1 and CDR2: SNHLY, FYNNEI. The V end was cut by 8 bases, the J end by 4 bases, with 18 bases between. The CDR3 length is 15 residues. The CDR3 coding sequence is TGTGCCAGCTGCCCAGGTCACACTTTTTACAATGAGCAGTTCTTC. Translation gives CASCPGHTFYNEQFF. The entire variable domain, with the rest obtained from reference TRBV2 and TRBJ2-1, is as follows: EPEVTQTPSHQVTQMGQEVILRCVPISNHLYFYWYRQILGQKVEFLVSFYNNEISEKSEIFDDQFSVERPDGSNFTLKIRSTKLEDSAMYFCASCPGHTFYNEQFFGPGTRLTVL.

This clone was seen just once. The chain has TRBV7-6 and TRBJ1-2, with 8 bases lining up with TRBD1. Trimming removed 1 base from V and 9 bases from J; junction bases left unmatched: 4. Germline values: CDR1 SGHVS, CDR2 FNYEAQ. This CDR3 is built from 13 residues. CDR3 bases: TGTGCCAGCAGCTTAGGGACAGGGCGACGCTACACCTTC. It encodes CASSLGTGRRYTF.

The chain combines TRBV3-1 (or the pseudogene TRBV3-2) with TRBJ1-1; possible D gene TRBD1, 5 bases. Trimming pared 1 base from V and 0 bases from J, leaving 9 bases between. The CDR3 totals 15 residues. Germline V gene data show CDR1 as LGHDT and CDR2 as YNNKEL (reference sequence). This CDR3 reads CASSQVGQLNTEAFF. CDR3 in DNA: TGTGCCAGCAGCCAAGTTGGACAATTGAACACTGAAGCTTTCTTT.

This clone came up once. The rearrangement uses TRBV19 and TRBJ1-4; D may be TRBD1 (6 bases). Germline CDR1 is LNHDA and CDR2 is SQIVND (reference sequence). V dropped 7 bases and J dropped 0 bases, with 12 bases sitting between them. The CDR3 has 15 residues. In nucleotides, the CDR3 is TGTGCCAGTATCGCCCCAGGGGCAACTAATGAAAAACTGTTTTTT. This encodes CASIAPGATNEKLFF.

This clone has just a few counts. The chain joins TRBV7-6 to TRBJ2-7, with TRBD1 matching over 9 bases. The germline V gene encodes CDR1 SGHVS and CDR2 FNYEAQ. The junction had 5 bases not matched to a gene; V was cut back by 3 bases and J by 2 bases. The CDR3 covers 15 residues. The CDR3: CASSFAGQGPYEQYF. The CDR3 DNA is TGTGCCAGCAGCTTTGCGGGACAGGGCCCCTACGAGCAGTACTTC.

The rearrangement links TRBV4-2 to TRBJ2-7; possible D gene TRBD2, 6 bases. The V gene lost 1 base and the J gene lost 5 bases, with 15 bases spanning the gap. CDR1 is LGHNA and CDR2 is YNFKEQ in the germline V gene. The CDR3 length is 15 residues. CDR3 in DNA: TGTGCCAGCAGCCAAGTGGTGGAGGGGTCCCACGAGCAGTACTTC. It translates to CASSQVVEGSHEQYF.

The chain combines TRBV6-6 with TRBJ2-5; TRBD2 agrees at 7 bases. Germline loops: CDR1 MNHNY, CDR2 SVGAGI (reference sequence). The CDR3 loop spans 16 amino acids. V was pared by 1 base and J by 1 base, with 6 bases of the junction left unmatched. CDR3 DNA: TGTGCCAGCAGTTACTTTGTGACGGGGGGCCAAGAGACCCAGTACTTC. It codes for CASSYFVTGGQETQYF.

The rearrangement uses TRBV7-3 and TRBJ2-1, with 10 nucleotides matching TRBD2. This CDR3 region has 16 residues. Germline V gene sequence: CDR1 SGHTA, CDR2 FQGTGA. After removal of 4 bases from V and 6 bases from J, the junction contained 9 bases not matched to a gene. The CDR3 DNA sequence: TGTGCCAGCAGCTCCCGGCTGGGACTAGCGTCCAATGAGCAGTTCTTC. Encoded protein: CASSSRLGLASNEQFF.

V is TRBV6-5 and J is TRBJ2-3, with unresolved D. Germline-derived CDR1 and CDR2 are MNHEY and SVGAGI. CDR3 size: 15 residues. V lost 2 bases and J lost 2, with 11 bases in between. The CDR3 bases are TGTGCCAGCAGTTACCTTCTCCGCGACACAGATACGCAGTATTTT. The encoded protein is CASSYLLRDTDTQYF.

This chain connects TRBV11-2 to TRBJ2-3; the match to TRBD1 covers 8 bases. Germline trimming cut 5 bases from V and 4 bases from J; bases unmatched to any gene: 14. Germline CDR1 and CDR2: SGHAT and FQNNGV. The CDR3 covers 17 residues. The CDR3 DNA sequence: TGTGCCAGCAGCCCCAACGGCAGGGGGCTTAGTGCAGATACGCAGTATTTT. Protein: CASSPNGRGLSADTQYF.

The V and J genes are TRBV6-1 and TRBJ1-1; D is unresolved. This CDR3 is built from 13 residues. The V and J ends lost 2 bases and 6 bases respectively, with 10 bases between them. Germline CDR1 is MNHNS and CDR2 is SASEGT. Here the CDR3 reads CASSELLGAEAFF. CDR3 sequence (DNA): TGTGCCAGCAGTGAACTTTTGGGCGCTGAAGCTTTCTTT.

A single count supports this clone. V gene TRBV29-1 combines with J gene TRBJ2-1; 9 bases align to TRBD1. J gave up 10 bases and V 4 bases, and 11 bases lay outside the gene matches. Germline CDR1 is SQVTM and CDR2 is ANQGSEA. CDR3 length: 14 residues. CDR3 sequence (DNA): TGCAGCGTTGGGGCGGCTAGGACAGGGGTCGAGCAGTTCTTC. Translating gives CSVGAARTGVEQFF.

The chain links TRBV20-1 to TRBJ2-7; D unclear. This CDR3 has 11 amino acids. Germline V gene data show CDR1 as DFQATT and CDR2 as SNEGSKA (reference sequence). Between the trimmed V and J ends, which lost 2 bases and 3 bases, there was a span of 5 bases. The CDR3 sequence: CSARLVYEQYF. The CDR3 nucleotides read TGCAGTGCTAGACTCGTCTACGAGCAGTACTTC.

The gene calls are TRBV6-5 and TRBJ1-1, with D possibly TRBD1 on 5 matching bases. The CDR3 runs to 13 residues. Trimming left V 6 bases short and J 6 bases short, with 14 bases between. In germline, CDR1 is MNHEY, CDR2 SVGAGI. The CDR3 DNA is TGTGCCAGCAGCCGCGGGGGGGGATCTGAAGCTTTCTTT. Protein: CASSRGGGSEAFF.